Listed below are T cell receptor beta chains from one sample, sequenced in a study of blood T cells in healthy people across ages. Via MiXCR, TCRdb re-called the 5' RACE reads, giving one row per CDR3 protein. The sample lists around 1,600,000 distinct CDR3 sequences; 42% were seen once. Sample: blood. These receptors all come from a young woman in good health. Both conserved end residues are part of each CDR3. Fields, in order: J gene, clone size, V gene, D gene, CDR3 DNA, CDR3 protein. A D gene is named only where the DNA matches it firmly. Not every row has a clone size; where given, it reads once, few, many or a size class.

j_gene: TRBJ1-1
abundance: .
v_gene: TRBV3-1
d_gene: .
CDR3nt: TGTGCCAGCAGCCAAGATCAGGGGAGGGTGACTGAAGCTTTCTTT
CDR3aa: CASSQDQGRVTEAFF

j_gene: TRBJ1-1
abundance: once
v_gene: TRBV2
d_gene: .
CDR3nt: TGTGCCTCCTACAGCCTGAACACTGAAGCTTTCTTT
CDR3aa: CASYSLNTEAFF

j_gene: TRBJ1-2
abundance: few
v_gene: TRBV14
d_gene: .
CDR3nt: TGTGCCAGCAGCCAGGAAGACAGCAACTATGGCTACACCTTC
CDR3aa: CASSQEDSNYGYTF

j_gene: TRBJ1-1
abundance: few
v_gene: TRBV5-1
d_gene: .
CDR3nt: TGCGCCAGCAGCGATTTTTCTGGGCGGAGTGAAGCTTTCTTT
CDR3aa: CASSDFSGRSEAFF

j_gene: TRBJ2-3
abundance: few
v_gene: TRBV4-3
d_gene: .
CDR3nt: TGCGCCAGCAGCCCCCGGACGGACCACACAGATACGCAGTATTTT
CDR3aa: CASSPRTDHTDTQYF

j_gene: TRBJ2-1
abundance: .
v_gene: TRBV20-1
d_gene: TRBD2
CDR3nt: TGCAGTGCCAGAATGGGCGGGGGGAGTCACCGTACGTACAATGAGCAGTTCTTC
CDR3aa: CSARMGGGSHRTYNEQFF

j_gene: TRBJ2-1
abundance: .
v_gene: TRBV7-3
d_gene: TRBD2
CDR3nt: TGTGCCAGCAGCGTGCACCCACTAGCGGGGGCCTACAATGAGCAGTTCTTC
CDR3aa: CASSVHPLAGAYNEQFF

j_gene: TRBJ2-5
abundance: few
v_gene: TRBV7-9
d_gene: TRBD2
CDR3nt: TGTGCCAGCAGCTTAGGACTAGCGGGAGGTGATGAGACCCAGTACTTC
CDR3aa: CASSLGLAGGDETQYF

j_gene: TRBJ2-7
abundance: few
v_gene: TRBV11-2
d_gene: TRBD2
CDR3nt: TGTGCCAGCAGCTTAGTCCGGACTAGCGGGGGGACACAGGCCCAGTACTTC
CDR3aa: CASSLVRTSGGTQAQYF

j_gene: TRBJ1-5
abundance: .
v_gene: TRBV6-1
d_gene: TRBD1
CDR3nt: TGTGCCAGCGGGACAGCATTGTATCAGCCCCAGCATTTT
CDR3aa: CASGTALYQPQHF

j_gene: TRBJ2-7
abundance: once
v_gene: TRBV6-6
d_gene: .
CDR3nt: TGTGCCAGCAGTTATTCCCCCCCTACCGGGTTGTATAACGAGCAGTACTTC
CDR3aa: CASSYSPPTGLYNEQYF

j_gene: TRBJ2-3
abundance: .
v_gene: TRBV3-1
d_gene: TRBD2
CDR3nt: TGTGCCAGCAGCCAACTAGGACTAGCAGGAGGGACGGAAGATACGCAGTATTTT
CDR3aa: CASSQLGLAGGTEDTQYF

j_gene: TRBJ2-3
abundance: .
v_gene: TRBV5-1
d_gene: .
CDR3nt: TGCGCCAGCAGTTCGTTAGTACTTTCCACAGATACGCAGTATTTT
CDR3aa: CASSSLVLSTDTQYF

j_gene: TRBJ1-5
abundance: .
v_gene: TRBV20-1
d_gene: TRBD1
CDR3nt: TGCAGTGCTAGGCGGGACAGGGGACTCAATCAGCCCCAGCATTTT
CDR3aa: CSARRDRGLNQPQHF

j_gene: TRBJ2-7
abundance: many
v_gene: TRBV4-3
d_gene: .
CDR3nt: TGCGCCAGCAGCCAAGATCTGGCAGAGTTCTACGAGCAGTACTTC
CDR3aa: CASSQDLAEFYEQYF